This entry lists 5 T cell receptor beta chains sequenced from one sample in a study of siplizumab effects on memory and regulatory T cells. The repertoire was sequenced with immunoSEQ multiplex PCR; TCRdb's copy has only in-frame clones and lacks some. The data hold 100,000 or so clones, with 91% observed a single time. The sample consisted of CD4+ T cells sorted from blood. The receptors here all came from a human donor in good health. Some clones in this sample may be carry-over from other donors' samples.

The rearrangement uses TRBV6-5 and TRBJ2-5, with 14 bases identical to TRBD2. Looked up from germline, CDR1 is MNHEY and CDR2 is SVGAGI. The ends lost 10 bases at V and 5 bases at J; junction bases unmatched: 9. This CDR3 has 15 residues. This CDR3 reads CATRLAGGPGETQYF. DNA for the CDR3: TGTGCCACCCGACTAGCGGGAGGGCCAGGGGAGACCCAGTACTTC.

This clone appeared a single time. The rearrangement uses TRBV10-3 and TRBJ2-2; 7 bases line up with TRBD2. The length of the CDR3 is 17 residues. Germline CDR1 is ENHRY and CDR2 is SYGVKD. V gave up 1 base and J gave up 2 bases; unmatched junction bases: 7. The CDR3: CAISELGGRANTGELFF. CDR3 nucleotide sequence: TGTGCCATCAGTGAGTTAGGTGGGAGGGCCAACACCGGGGAGCTGTTTTTT.

The CDR3 protein is CAIMNTSGTEQFF. For the CDR3, the DNA is TGTGCCATCATGAATACTAGCGGGACCGAGCAGTTCTTC. The chain links TRBV10-3 to TRBJ2-1, with 10 nucleotides matching TRBD2. From germline, CDR1 is ENHRY and CDR2 SYGVKD. V shed 7 bases, J shed 10 bases, and the junction held 7 bases outside the gene matches. The CDR3 totals 13 residues.

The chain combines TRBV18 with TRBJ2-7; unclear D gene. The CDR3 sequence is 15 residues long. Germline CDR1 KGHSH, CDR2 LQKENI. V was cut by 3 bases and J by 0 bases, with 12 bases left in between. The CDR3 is CASSPQQAPSYEQYF. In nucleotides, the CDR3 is TGTGCCAGCTCACCTCAGCAGGCTCCCTCCTACGAGCAGTACTTC.

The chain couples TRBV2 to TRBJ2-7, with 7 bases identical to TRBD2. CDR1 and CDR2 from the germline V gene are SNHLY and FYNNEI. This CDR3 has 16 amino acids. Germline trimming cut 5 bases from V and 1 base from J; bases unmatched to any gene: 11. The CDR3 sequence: CASSSGLERGSYEQYF. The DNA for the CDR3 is TGTGCCAGCAGTTCTGGATTAGAGCGGGGATCCTACGAGCAGTACTTC.